The clone carrying this T cell receptor beta chain has at least ten counts. Its antigen is not known. MiXCR was used by TCRdb to re-call the PCR reads. The sample records roughly 12,000 clones, 25% to 30% being singletons. The data originate from a study of metastatic and nonmetastatic thyroid tumors. In the study overall: Comparison of repertoires was carried out across blood and tumor or nodule tissue from malignant and benign thyroid patients.

Overall study findings and caveats: Malignant thyroid tumors reportedly had TCR beta diversity that was significantly higher than in benign nodules, in blood and tumor.

Germline V gives CDR1 MNHNS, CDR2 SASEGT. V dropped 7 bases and J dropped 4 bases, with 22 bases sitting between them. This CDR3 comprises 16 residues. No patient received treatment before thyroid surgery. The chain combines TRBV6-1 with TRBJ1-2; a possible D gene is TRBD1 (5 bases). This clonotype was obtained from a female donor with papillary thyroid cancer or a benign thyroid nodule (not recorded which). Some clones in this sample may be carry-over from other donors' samples. The material sequenced was tumor tissue. The CDR3 DNA follows: TGTGCCAGCACCTCAAGACTCGCCCGGGGGGGCTATGGCTACACCTTC. It codes for CASTSRLARGGYGYTF.